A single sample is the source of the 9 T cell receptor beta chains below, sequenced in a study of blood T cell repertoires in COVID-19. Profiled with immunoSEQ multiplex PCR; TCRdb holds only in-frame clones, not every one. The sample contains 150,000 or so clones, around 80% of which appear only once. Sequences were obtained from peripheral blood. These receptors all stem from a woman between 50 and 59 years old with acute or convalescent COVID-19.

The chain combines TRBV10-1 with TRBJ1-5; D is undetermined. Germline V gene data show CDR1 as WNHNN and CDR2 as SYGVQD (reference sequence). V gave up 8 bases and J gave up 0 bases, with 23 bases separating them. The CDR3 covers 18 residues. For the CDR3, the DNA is TGCGCCAGCCAGTATAACACGTTTGGCAGTTATAGCAATCAGCCCCAGCATTTT. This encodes CASQYNTFGSYSNQPQHF.

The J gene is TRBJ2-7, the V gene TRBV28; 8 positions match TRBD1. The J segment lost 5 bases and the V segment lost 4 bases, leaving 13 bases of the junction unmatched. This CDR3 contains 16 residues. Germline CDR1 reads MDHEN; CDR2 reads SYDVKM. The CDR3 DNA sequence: TGTGCCAGCAGTTCCCGCGGCTACAGGGGGATCCACGAGCAGTACTTC. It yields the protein CASSSRGYRGIHEQYF.

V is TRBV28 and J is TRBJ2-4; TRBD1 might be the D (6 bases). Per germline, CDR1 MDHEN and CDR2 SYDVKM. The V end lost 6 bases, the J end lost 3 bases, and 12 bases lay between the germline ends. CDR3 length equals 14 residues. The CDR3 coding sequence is TGTGCCAGCAGGATGGACAGCGTCAAAAACATTCAGTACTTC. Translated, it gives CASRMDSVKNIQYF.

CDR3 DNA sequence: TGTGCCAGCAGCTTGGCCGCCGGCTCCTACGAGCAGTACTTC. This codes for CASSLAAGSYEQYF. The rearrangement links TRBV5-5 to TRBJ2-7; D call uncertain. From germline, CDR1 is SGHKS and CDR2 YYEKEE (reference sequence). V lost 0 bases and J lost 0, with 7 bases in between. The CDR3 extends over 14 amino acids.

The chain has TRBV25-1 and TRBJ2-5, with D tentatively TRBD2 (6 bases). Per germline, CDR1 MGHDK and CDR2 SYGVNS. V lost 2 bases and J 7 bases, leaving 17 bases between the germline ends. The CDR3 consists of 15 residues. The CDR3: CASSEGPGVGVTQYF. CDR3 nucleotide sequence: TGTGCCAGCAGTGAAGGTCCGGGGGTTGGCGTGACCCAGTACTTC.

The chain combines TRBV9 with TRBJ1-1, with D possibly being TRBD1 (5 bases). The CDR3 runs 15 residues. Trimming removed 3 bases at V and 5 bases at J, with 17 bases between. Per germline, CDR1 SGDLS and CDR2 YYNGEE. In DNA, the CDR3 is TGTGCCAGCAGCGCGGGGGGGGGTCCCCCGACTGAAGCTTTCTTT. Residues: CASSAGGGPPTEAFF.

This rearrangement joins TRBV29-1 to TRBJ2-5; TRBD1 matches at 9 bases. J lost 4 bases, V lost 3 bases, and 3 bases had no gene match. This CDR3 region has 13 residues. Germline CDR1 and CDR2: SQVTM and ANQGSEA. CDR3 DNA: TGCAGCGTTGAGGGACAGGGAGGAGAGACCCAGTACTTC. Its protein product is CSVEGQGGETQYF.

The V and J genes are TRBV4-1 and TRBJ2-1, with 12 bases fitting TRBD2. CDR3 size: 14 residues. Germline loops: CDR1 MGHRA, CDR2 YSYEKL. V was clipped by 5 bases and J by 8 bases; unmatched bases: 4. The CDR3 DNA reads TGCGCCAGCAGCGTGGCTAGCGGGAGGGATGAGCAGTTCTTC. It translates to CASSVASGRDEQFF.

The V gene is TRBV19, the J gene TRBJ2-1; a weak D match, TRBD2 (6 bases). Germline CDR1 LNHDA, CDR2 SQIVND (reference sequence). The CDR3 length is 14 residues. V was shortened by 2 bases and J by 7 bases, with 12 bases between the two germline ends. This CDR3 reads CASSITAGSNEQFF. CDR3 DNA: TGTGCCAGTAGTATAACTGCGGGATCGAATGAGCAGTTCTTC.